Following are 9 T cell receptor beta chains from one sample sequenced in a study of blood T cell repertoires in COVID-19. TCRdb's copy holds only in-frame clones and misses some; the assay was immunoSEQ multiplex PCR. The table has 90,000 to 110,000 clones, about 85% seen once. The specimen was peripheral blood. Every receptor here comes from a man aged 50 or older with acute or convalescent COVID-19.

The V call is TRBV6-5, the J call TRBJ2-3; maybe TRBD1 (6 bases). Germline V CDR1 and CDR2: MNHEY, SVGAGI. This CDR3 has 13 residues. V was clipped by 8 bases and J by 1 base, with 10 bases between them. Here the CDR3 DNA reads TGTGCCAGCCTCGAGGGGGGCACAGATACGCAGTATTTT. Protein sequence: CASLEGGTDTQYF.

The chain combines TRBV7-2 with TRBJ1-1; D remains unclear. The CDR3 loop spans 13 amino acids. Trimming pared 2 bases from V and 1 base from J, leaving 5 bases between. Germline CDR1 and CDR2: SGHTA and FQGNSA. The DNA for the CDR3 is TGTGCCAGCAGCTTATACGGGAACACTGAAGCTTTCTTT. Translated: CASSLYGNTEAFF.

The chain employs TRBV4-1 and TRBJ1-2; D is unresolved. Germline CDR1 is MGHRA and CDR2 is YSYEKL. The CDR3 covers 14 residues. V dropped 0 bases and J dropped 8 bases, with 13 bases sitting between them. DNA for the CDR3: TGCGCCAGCAGCCAAGACATGTCTCCTCGGGGCTACACCTTC. Encoded protein: CASSQDMSPRGYTF.

The CDR3 DNA reads TGCGCCAGCAGCTTCCAAGCGAATGAGCAGTTCTTC. The encoded protein is CASSFQANEQFF. The chain employs TRBV5-1 and TRBJ2-1; D is undetermined. This CDR3 has 12 amino acids. The ends were cut back, 2 bases at V and 7 bases at J, with 7 bases in the middle. In germline, CDR1 is SGHRS, CDR2 YFSETQ.

V gene TRBV6-5 combines with J gene TRBJ2-7, with 7 bases identical to TRBD1. This CDR3 has 16 residues. CDR1 is MNHEY and CDR2 is SVGAGI in the germline V gene. With V trimmed by 2 bases and J by 0 bases, 7 bases remained unmatched. CDR3 amino acids: CASSYVPGQSSYEQYF. CDR3 bases: TGTGCCAGCAGTTACGTACCGGGACAGAGCTCCTACGAGCAGTACTTC.

The chain is built from TRBV6-7 and TRBJ2-1, with TRBD2 matching over 11 bases. TRBV6-7 is assigned to the ORF class and has an uncertain function. V shed 8 bases, J shed 5 bases, and the junction held 8 bases outside the gene matches. This CDR3 is 15 amino acids long. Here the CDR3 DNA reads TGTGCCAGCGTCTCTAGCGGGAGGCGCGACAATGAGCAGTTCTTC. It translates to CASVSSGRRDNEQFF.

The DNA for the CDR3 is TGTGCCAGCAGCGTAGCTCCCCCTGGACAGGGGGCTGGAGGGGCCAACGTCCTGACTTTC. Residues: CASSVAPPGQGAGGANVLTF. The chain couples TRBV9 to TRBJ2-6; 11 positions match TRBD1. Germline V CDR1 and CDR2: SGDLS, YYNGEE. Trimming cost V 0 bases and J 4 bases; bases outside gene matches: 12. This CDR3 spans 20 amino acids. Complete variable domain (other parts from reference TRBV9 and TRBJ2-6): DSGVTQTPKHLITATGQRVTLRCSPRSGDLSVYWYQQSLDQGLQFLIQYYNGEERAKGNILERFSAQQFPDLHSELNLSSLELGDSALYFCASSVAPPGQGAGGANVLTFGAGSRLTVL.

This clone was counted only a few times. J is TRBJ1-2 and V is TRBV30; TRBD1 matches 7 bases. V was pared by 6 bases and J by 0 bases, with 7 bases of the junction left unmatched. The CDR3 is 14 amino acids. The germline gives CDR1 GTSNPN, CDR2 SVGIG (reference sequence). CDR3 amino acids: CACPGQPSNYGYTF. CDR3 DNA sequence: TGTGCCTGCCCGGGACAGCCATCTAACTATGGCTACACCTTC.

This clone appeared once. The chain couples TRBV25-1 to TRBJ1-6, with 8 bases fitting TRBD1. The germline CDR1 and CDR2 sequences are MGHDK and SYGVNS. The trim removed 2 bases at V and 10 bases at J, leaving 7 bases unmatched. The CDR3 runs to 15 residues. The CDR3 bases are TGTGCCAGCAGTGAAGCCCCAGGGGGCGAGTCACCCCTCCACTTT. The encoded protein is CASSEAPGGESPLHF.